Listed below are T cell receptor beta chains from one sample, sequenced in a study of T cell responses to AZD1222 COVID-19 vaccine. The data were produced by immunoSEQ multiplex PCR, yet TCRdb's version contains in-frame clones alone and is incomplete. Among 95,000 to 150,000 clones listed, 87% were seen once. Sequenced material: peripheral blood, taken on day 0 of AZD1222 vaccination. The receptors here all came from an adult in good health. CDR3s leave out the opening cysteine and the closing phenylalanine or tryptophan.

>TRBV11-2
ASSLVPGGSGNEQF
>TRBV19
ASSPRTLRETQY
>TRBV5-1
ASSPRTGPEETQY
>TRBV7-8
ASSLIESVKETQY
>TRBV6-2/TRBV6-3
ASSLQGWEQY
>TRBV7-9
ASSGKYNQPQH
>TRBV5-4
ASSFSLGEQY
>TRBV3-1/TRBV3-2
ASSQDLGRYYGYT
>TRBV19
ASRDPGGLAWGYT
>TRBV2
ASSGLAGEVAYTQY
>TRBV5-6
ASSLLAGPNEQY
>TRBV30
AWSVRGGVYTGELF
>TRBV19
ASSIGGTPGTDTQY
>TRBV7-2
ASSSTSGGNTQY
>TRBV7-9
ASSLASGGAYEQF
>TRBV9
ASSLQSTDTQY
>TRBV28
ASSFLVDSNQPQH
>TRBV6-5
ASSYSTGAVGYGYT
>TRBV4-1
ASSQTSGGEDTQY
>TRBV18
ASTTGGGNEKLF
>TRBV28
ASSGRWLPLH
>TRBV11-1
ASSRQDYEQY